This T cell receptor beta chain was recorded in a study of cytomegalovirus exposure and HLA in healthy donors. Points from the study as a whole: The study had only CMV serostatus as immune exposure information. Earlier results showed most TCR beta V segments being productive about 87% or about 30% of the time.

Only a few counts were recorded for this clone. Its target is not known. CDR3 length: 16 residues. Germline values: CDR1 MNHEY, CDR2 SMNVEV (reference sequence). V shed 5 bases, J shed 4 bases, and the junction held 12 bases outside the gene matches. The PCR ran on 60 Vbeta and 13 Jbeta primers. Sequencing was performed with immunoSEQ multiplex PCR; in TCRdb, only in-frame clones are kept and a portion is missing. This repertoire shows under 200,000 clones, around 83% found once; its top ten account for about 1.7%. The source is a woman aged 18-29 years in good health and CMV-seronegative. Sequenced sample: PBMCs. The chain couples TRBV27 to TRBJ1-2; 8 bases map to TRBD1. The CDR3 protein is CASSQLGQGGGYGYTF. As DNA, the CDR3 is TGTGCCAGCAGTCAATTAGGACAGGGTGGTGGCTATGGCTACACCTTC.